A selection of T cell receptor beta chains follows, all from one sample in a study of shared clonotypes between healthy human individuals. Produced via immunoSEQ multiplex PCR; TCRdb's table is partial and in-frame only. The table includes about 1 million clones, under 80% detected once. Material for sequencing was memory CD4+ T cells sorted from blood. These receptors were collected from a man aged 18 to 29 in good health. Both conserved end residues are part of each CDR3. D genes are given only for firm matches. Expanded clones get a size class; other rows say once, few or many, or leave the size out.

CDR3 DNA: TGTGCCAGCAGTTTTGCCGCGGGACAGGGGGTGTACGAGCAGTACTTC
CDR3 protein: CASSFAAGQGVYEQYF
J gene: TRBJ2-7
V gene: TRBV28
CDR3 length: 16
D gene: TRBD1
clone size: NA

CDR3 DNA: TGCGCCAGCAGCGCGCAAGGGAACACTGAAGCTTTCTTT
CDR3 protein: CASSAQGNTEAFF
J gene: TRBJ1-1
V gene: TRBV5-1
CDR3 length: 13
D gene: NA
clone size: NA

CDR3 DNA: TGTGCCAGCAGCCTTAATAGCGGGAATTCCTTATTCACAGATACGCAGTATTTT
CDR3 protein: CASSLNSGNSLFTDTQYF
J gene: TRBJ2-3
V gene: TRBV9
CDR3 length: 18
D gene: TRBD2
clone size: NA

CDR3 DNA: TGCGCCAGCAGCCGGACAGGGAACTACGAGCAGTACTTC
CDR3 protein: CASSRTGNYEQYF
J gene: TRBJ2-7
V gene: TRBV5-1
CDR3 length: 13
D gene: TRBD1
clone size: NA

CDR3 DNA: TGTGCCAGCAGCCAAACGGGGTTTTCCTACGAGCAGTACTTC
CDR3 protein: CASSQTGFSYEQYF
J gene: TRBJ2-7
V gene: TRBV7-9
CDR3 length: 14
D gene: NA
clone size: NA

CDR3 DNA: TGTGCCATCAGTGAGGGTCAGGGAAAAGATACGCAGTATTTT
CDR3 protein: CAISEGQGKDTQYF
J gene: TRBJ2-3
V gene: TRBV10-3
CDR3 length: 14
D gene: NA
clone size: NA

CDR3 DNA: TGTGCCAGCAGCTTGGTGGGCGCAGGGTTGTATGGCTACACCTTC
CDR3 protein: CASSLVGAGLYGYTF
J gene: TRBJ1-2
V gene: TRBV5-4
CDR3 length: 15
D gene: NA
clone size: NA

CDR3 DNA: TGTGCCAGCTCACCTGGGACTAGCGGCGCAGGGGAGCAGTACTTC
CDR3 protein: CASSPGTSGAGEQYF
J gene: TRBJ2-7
V gene: TRBV18
CDR3 length: 15
D gene: TRBD2
clone size: few

CDR3 DNA: TGTGCCAGCAACATGGACAGGGCCAGTGGGGGCACTGAAGCTTTCTTT
CDR3 protein: CASNMDRASGGTEAFF
J gene: TRBJ1-1
V gene: TRBV9
CDR3 length: 16
D gene: TRBD1
clone size: NA

CDR3 DNA: TGTGCCAGTACTAGGGGGGTGAACACCGGGGAGCTGTTTTTT
CDR3 protein: CASTRGVNTGELFF
J gene: TRBJ2-2
V gene: TRBV28
CDR3 length: 14
D gene: NA
clone size: NA

CDR3 DNA: TGTGCCAGCAGTGCCTCCGGGGGGGAGCTGTTTTTT
CDR3 protein: CASSASGGELFF
J gene: TRBJ2-2
V gene: TRBV6-5
CDR3 length: 12
D gene: NA
clone size: NA

CDR3 DNA: TGCGCCTGGAGACAGGAGGAGGGGGAGTACTTC
CDR3 protein: CAWRQEEGEYF
J gene: TRBJ2-7
V gene: TRBV30
CDR3 length: 11
D gene: NA
clone size: NA

CDR3 DNA: TGTGCCAGTAGTATATTGAACAGGGGGATCCTCGGTGGGGCCAACGTCCTGACTTTC
CDR3 protein: CASSILNRGILGGANVLTF
J gene: TRBJ2-6
V gene: TRBV19
CDR3 length: 19
D gene: TRBD1
clone size: NA

CDR3 DNA: TGTGCCAGCAGCCTGGAAGGAAGGGGGGGTACTGAAGCTTTCTTT
CDR3 protein: CASSLEGRGGTEAFF
J gene: TRBJ1-1
V gene: TRBV11-2
CDR3 length: 15
D gene: NA
clone size: NA

CDR3 DNA: TGTGCCAGTATGAAATACTTCAATTCCCTCGATACGCAGTATTTT
CDR3 protein: CASMKYFNSLDTQYF
J gene: TRBJ2-3
V gene: TRBV28
CDR3 length: 15
D gene: NA
clone size: NA

CDR3 DNA: TGTGCCAGCAGGGATTTAGATACGCAGTATTTT
CDR3 protein: CASRDLDTQYF
J gene: TRBJ2-3
V gene: TRBV2
CDR3 length: 11
D gene: NA
clone size: NA

CDR3 DNA: TGTGCCAGCAGCTTAGCGTGGTCGAGCGCGAATGAGCAGTTCTTC
CDR3 protein: CASSLAWSSANEQFF
J gene: TRBJ2-1
V gene: TRBV7-2
CDR3 length: 15
D gene: NA
clone size: NA

CDR3 DNA: TGTGCCAGCAGCTCCCAATACGAGCAGTACTTC
CDR3 protein: CASSSQYEQYF
J gene: TRBJ2-7
V gene: TRBV11-2
CDR3 length: 11
D gene: NA
clone size: NA

CDR3 DNA: TGTGCCATCAGTGAGTGGGATCGGAACACTGAAGCTTTCTTT
CDR3 protein: CAISEWDRNTEAFF
J gene: TRBJ1-1
V gene: TRBV10-3
CDR3 length: 14
D gene: NA
clone size: few

CDR3 DNA: TGTGCCAGCAGCTTAGTTGGGACCTACAATGAGCAGTTCTTC
CDR3 protein: CASSLVGTYNEQFF
J gene: TRBJ2-1
V gene: TRBV7-2
CDR3 length: 14
D gene: NA
clone size: NA

CDR3 DNA: TGTGCCTGGAGTGTACCTAGCGGTGACCGCCGGGAGCAGTACTTC
CDR3 protein: CAWSVPSGDRREQYF
J gene: TRBJ2-7
V gene: TRBV30
CDR3 length: 15
D gene: TRBD2
clone size: NA

CDR3 DNA: TGTGCCAGCTCACCACGGACAGGGGCCCAAGAGACCCAGTACTTC
CDR3 protein: CASSPRTGAQETQYF
J gene: TRBJ2-5
V gene: TRBV18
CDR3 length: 15
D gene: TRBD1
clone size: NA

CDR3 DNA: TGTGCCAGCAGCCCCCGAATCCAGTTTCCTAACGAGCAGTACTTC
CDR3 protein: CASSPRIQFPNEQYF
J gene: TRBJ2-7
V gene: TRBV11-1
CDR3 length: 15
D gene: NA
clone size: NA

CDR3 DNA: TGCGCCAGCAGCTCGACTAGCGGGGGCTACGAGCAGTACTTC
CDR3 protein: CASSSTSGGYEQYF
J gene: TRBJ2-7
V gene: TRBV5-1
CDR3 length: 14
D gene: TRBD2
clone size: NA

CDR3 DNA: TGTGCCAGCAGCTTTGGGACAGGGGCTTCGTACGAGCAGTACTTC
CDR3 protein: CASSFGTGASYEQYF
J gene: TRBJ2-7
V gene: TRBV7-2
CDR3 length: 15
D gene: TRBD1
clone size: NA

CDR3 DNA: TGTGCCAGTAGTATAGCAACAGATACGCAGTATTTT
CDR3 protein: CASSIATDTQYF
J gene: TRBJ2-3
V gene: TRBV19
CDR3 length: 12
D gene: NA
clone size: NA